This T cell receptor (beta chain) came from a study of blood T cell repertoires in COVID-19. Study as a whole: Both acute and convalescent COVID-19 samples were obtained from the United States, Italy and Spain.

Trimming took 9 bases from V and 3 from J; bases not matched to a gene: 5. Germline loops: CDR1 ENHRY, CDR2 SYGVKD. This CDR3 spans 13 amino acids. Libraries were prepared by immunoSEQ multiplex PCR; TCRdb keeps only in-frame clonotypes and omits some of them. Among a few hundred thousand clones listed, about 90% were seen once. The sequencing input was peripheral blood. The chain combines TRBV10-3 with TRBJ2-3, with TRBD2 matching 8 bases. This clonotype originated in a person aged 18 to 35 with COVID-19, enrolled during active disease. CDR3 amino acids: CAIWGGRTDTQYF. DNA of the CDR3: TGTGCCATTTGGGGCGGGAGGACAGATACGCAGTATTTT.